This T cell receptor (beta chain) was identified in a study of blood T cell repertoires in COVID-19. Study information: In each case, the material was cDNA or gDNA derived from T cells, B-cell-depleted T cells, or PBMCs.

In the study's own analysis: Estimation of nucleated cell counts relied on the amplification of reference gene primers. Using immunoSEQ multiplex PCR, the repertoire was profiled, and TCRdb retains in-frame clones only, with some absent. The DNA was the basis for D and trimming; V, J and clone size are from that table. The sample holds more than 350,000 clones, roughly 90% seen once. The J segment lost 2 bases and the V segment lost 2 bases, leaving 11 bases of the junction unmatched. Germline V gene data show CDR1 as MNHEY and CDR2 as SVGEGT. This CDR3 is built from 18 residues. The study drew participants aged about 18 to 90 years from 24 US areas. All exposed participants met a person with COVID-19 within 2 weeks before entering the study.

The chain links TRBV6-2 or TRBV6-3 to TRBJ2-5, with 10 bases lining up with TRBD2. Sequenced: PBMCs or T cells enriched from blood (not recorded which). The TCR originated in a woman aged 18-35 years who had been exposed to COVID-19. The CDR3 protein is CASSYTSGGERRQETQYF. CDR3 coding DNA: TGTGCCAGCAGTTACACCAGCGGGGGGGAGAGGAGGCAAGAGACCCAGTACTTC.